Reported below is one T cell receptor (beta chain). J gave up 8 bases and V 2 bases, and 10 bases lay outside the gene matches. The germline CDR1 and CDR2 sequences are LGHDT and YNNKEL (reference sequence). This CDR3 is 15 amino acids long. MiXCR, applied by TCRdb to the 5' RACE reads, yields one record per CDR3 protein. The sample consists of about 60,000 distinct CDR3 sequences, 25% to 35% of them appearing once. The sequence came from a female donor with breast cancer. Specimen: tumor-infiltrating naive CD4+ T cells sorted from the breast tumor. Subset given: naive CD4+ T cells, CD4+CD45RA+CD25-. The chain has TRBV3-1 and TRBJ2-5; 8 bases agree with TRBD2. As DNA, the CDR3 is TGTGCCAGCAGCCAATATGGGCTAGCGGGCGATACCCAGTACTTC. Its translation: CASSQYGLAGDTQYF.